The 28 T cell receptor beta chains reported below all come from one sample, sequenced in a study of blood T cells in healthy people across ages. Together with a sample-barcoded 5' primer, a J-beta primer mix was included in a second PCR lasting about 6 to 11 cycles. MiXCR, applied by TCRdb to the 5' RACE reads, yields one record per CDR3 protein. This repertoire shows 780,000 or so distinct CDR3 sequences, roughly 25% found once; its top ten account for 3% to 4%. These data were also reused for a study on T cells of mothers and their children.

Sequenced input: blood. These receptors were taken from a boy under 18 in good health.

In this sample, this clonotype turned up many times. The chain employs TRBV7-9 and TRBJ2-5; D not resolved. Trimming pared 1 base from V and 1 base from J, leaving 4 bases between. The germline gives CDR1 SEHNR, CDR2 FQNEAQ (reference sequence). The CDR3 runs to 13 residues. The CDR3 spells CASSLGFQETQYF. The DNA of the CDR3 is TGTGCCAGCAGCTTAGGCTTCCAAGAGACCCAGTACTTC.

The genes are TRBV12-3 or TRBV12-4 and TRBJ2-5; 8 bases are shared with TRBD2. The J call may be faulty, since TRBJ2-1 better matches the DNA end. This CDR3 has 15 amino acids. The CDR3 region is CASSSNSGIGGEQFF. Here the CDR3 DNA reads TGTGCCAGCAGTTCGAATAGCGGGATAGGGGGTGAGCAGTTCTTC.

This clonotype appeared a few times. This chain uses TRBV7-3 with TRBJ2-1; TRBD2 aligns across 8 bases. V was pared by 4 bases and J by 5 bases, with 7 bases of the junction left unmatched. CDR1 and CDR2 (germline): SGHTA, FQGTGA. The CDR3 consists of 15 residues. In nucleotides, the CDR3 is TGTGCCAGCAGCTCCTCCGGGAGGGCAGACAATGAGCAGTTCTTC. Its translation: CASSSSGRADNEQFF. The entire variable domain, with the rest obtained from reference TRBV7-3 and TRBJ2-1, is as follows: GAGVSQTPSNKVTEKGKYVELRCDPISGHTALYWYRQSLGQGPEFLIYFQGTGAADDSGLPNDRFFAVRPEGSVSTLKIQRTERGDSAVYLCASSSSGRADNEQFFGPGTRLTVL.

This clonotype was seen a few times. The chain couples TRBV6-2 or TRBV6-3 to TRBJ2-7, with D possibly being TRBD1 (6 bases). The length of the CDR3 is 13 residues. Trimming removed 5 bases at V and 4 bases at J, with 12 bases between. Germline V gene sequence: CDR1 MNHEY, CDR2 SVGEGT. The CDR3 region is CASSAVGAYEQYF. The DNA for the CDR3 is TGTGCCAGCAGTGCTGTGGGGGCATACGAGCAGTACTTC.

The gene calls are TRBV5-1 and TRBJ2-7; no definite D call. The CDR3 has 14 amino acids. Trimming left V 0 bases short and J 1 base short, with 8 bases between. The germline V gene has CDR1 SGHRS and CDR2 YFSETQ. CDR3 residues: CASSLEGLSYEQYF. CDR3 DNA sequence: TGCGCCAGCAGCTTGGAAGGGTTGTCCTACGAGCAGTACTTC.

This chain connects TRBV7-8 to TRBJ1-6; 7 nucleotides agree with TRBD1. This CDR3 comprises 15 residues. V lost 3 bases to trimming and J lost 10 bases; unmatched junction nucleotides: 9. The germline V gene encodes CDR1 SGHVS and CDR2 FQNEAQ. As DNA, the CDR3 is TGTGCCAGCAGCTTCAGGGGACAGAAGCCCTCACCCCTCCACTTT. It is translated as CASSFRGQKPSPLHF.

CDR3 nucleotide sequence: TGTGCCAGCAGCTTAGACATTACTTTACCCTACGAGCAGTACTTC. Translation gives CASSLDITLPYEQYF. The rearrangement links TRBV11-1 to TRBJ2-1; D is ambiguous. The end of the DNA is better explained by TRBJ2-7, so the J call may be wrong. In germline, CDR1 is SGHAT, CDR2 FQDESV (reference sequence). The length of the CDR3 is 15 residues.

The chain uses TRBV7-9 and TRBJ1-2; D might be TRBD1 (5 bases). V was shortened by 5 bases and J by 8 bases, with 18 bases between the two germline ends. This CDR3 region has 14 residues. Germline V gene lookup returns CDR1 SEHNR and CDR2 FQNEAQ (reference sequence). CDR3 region: CASSPKTGRWGYTF. CDR3 nucleotide sequence: TGTGCCAGCAGCCCGAAGACGGGGCGTTGGGGCTACACCTTC.

The V call is TRBV6-5, the J call TRBJ2-2; TRBD1 matches at 8 bases. The junction had 8 bases not matched to a gene; V was cut back by 1 base and J by 4 bases. This CDR3 comprises 17 residues. CDR1 and CDR2 from the germline V gene are MNHEY and SVGAGI. In DNA, the CDR3 is TGTGCCAGCAGTTACTTCATCGGACAGGGTACCACCGGGGAGCTGTTTTTT. Translation: CASSYFIGQGTTGELFF.

This chain uses TRBV29-1 with TRBJ2-5; the D is unclear. The CDR3 extends over 12 amino acids. CDR1 and CDR2 from the germline V gene are SQVTM and ANQGSEA. The germline V and J ends were trimmed by 7 bases and 0 bases, with 9 bases remaining between them. This CDR3 reads CSGYTYQETQYF. The CDR3 DNA is TGCAGCGGATATACGTACCAAGAGACCCAGTACTTC. The full variable domain, rest sourced from reference TRBV29-1 and TRBJ2-5, is SAVISQKPSRDICQRGTSLTIQCQVDSQVTMMFWYRQQPGQSLTLIATANQGSEATYESGFVIDKFPISRPNLTFSTLTVSNMSPEDSSIYLCSGYTYQETQYFGPGTRLLVL.

This clonotype was observed a few times. The chain has TRBV7-9 and TRBJ2-7, with 10 nucleotides matching TRBD1. CDR1 is SEHNR, CDR2 FQNEAQ, per germline (reference sequence). The V gene end was trimmed by 5 bases and the J gene end by 5 bases; junction bases not matched to a gene: 9. The CDR3 is 15 residues long. The CDR3 DNA reads as TGTGCCAGCAGCGTCCGGGACAGGGGATCCAACGAGCAGTACTTC. It encodes CASSVRDRGSNEQYF.

The V call is TRBV20-1, the J call TRBJ2-1; possibly TRBD1 or TRBD2 for D (5 bases each). The V end lost 0 bases, the J end lost 4 bases, and 13 bases lay between the germline ends. There are 15 residues in the CDR3. Germline assignment: CDR1 DFQATT and CDR2 SNEGSKA (reference sequence). The CDR3 sequence: CSAREGPLPYNEQFF. CDR3 DNA sequence: TGCAGTGCTAGAGAGGGACCCCTGCCTTACAATGAGCAGTTCTTC.

This clonotype was seen more than once but under ten times. This chain uses TRBV12-3 or TRBV12-4 with TRBJ2-1; 8 bases map to TRBD1. The last part of the DNA fits TRBJ2-7 better; the J call may be wrong. This CDR3 has 15 residues. The CDR3 here is CASTIGQGLNYEQYF. For the CDR3, the DNA is TGTGCCAGCACCATCGGACAGGGACTGAACTACGAGCAGTACTTC.

The V and J genes are TRBV29-1 and TRBJ1-5; 9 bases align to TRBD1. The germline V gene has CDR1 SQVTM and CDR2 ANQGSEA. This CDR3 region has 14 residues. With 6 bases clipped from V and 5 bases from J, the junction kept 8 bases outside the gene matches. DNA of the CDR3: TGCAGCGTCGGGACAGGGTATACAGATCAGCCCCAGCATTTT. Residues: CSVGTGYTDQPQHF.

This clonotype showed up just a few times. J is TRBJ2-1 and V is TRBV5-1, with no clear D. The DNA matches TRBJ2-5 better at its end, which makes the J call doubtful. CDR1 and CDR2 from the germline V gene are SGHRS and YFSETQ. The CDR3 is made up of 13 amino acids. The CDR3 DNA reads as TGCGCCAGCAGCCCGGAGCTCCGTGAGACCCAGTACTTC. It translates to CASSPELRETQYF.

The V call is TRBV20-1, the J call TRBJ2-7; no definite D call. Germline CDR1 reads DFQATT; CDR2 reads SNEGSKA (reference sequence). Trimming shortened V by 7 bases and J by 0 bases, and 16 bases separated the two germline ends. The CDR3 is made up of 14 amino acids. CDR3 residues: CSVNRQPGSYEQYF. In DNA form, the CDR3 reads TGCAGTGTTAACCGCCAACCTGGCTCCTACGAGCAGTACTTC.

This clonotype was seen a few times. The CDR3 DNA sequence: TGTGCCAGCAGTGAATTGGAGACAGGGAGAGAGACCCAGTACTTC. Residues: CASSELETGRETQYF. This chain connects TRBV2 to TRBJ2-5; 7 bases map to TRBD1. The CDR3 consists of 15 residues. The trim removed 2 bases at V and 4 bases at J, leaving 7 bases unmatched. Looked up from germline, CDR1 is SNHLY and CDR2 is FYNNEI.

This clonotype was counted only a few times. At one of its ends the junction is not consistent with the germline gene, which may arise from a read error. V usage is TRBV12-3 or TRBV12-4 and J usage is TRBJ2-1; TRBD1 is a possible D gene (5 bases). There are 14 residues in the CDR3. The CDR3 nucleotides read TGTGCCAGCAGTTTTCGGGCAGGGAAGGAGACCCGGTACTTC. This codes for CASSFRAGKETRYF.

This chain links TRBV15 with TRBJ2-1; 9 bases are shared with TRBD2. V dropped 4 bases and J dropped 9; count of bases not matched to a gene: 7. Germline CDR1 is LNHNV and CDR2 is YYDKDF (reference sequence). The CDR3 runs to 14 residues. CDR3 DNA sequence: TGTGCCACCAGCACAGGACTAGCGATCGGTGAGCAGTTCTTC. Its translation is CATSTGLAIGEQFF. The whole variable domain, remainder taken from reference TRBV15 and TRBJ2-1, is DAMVIQNPRYQVTQFGKPVTLSCSQTLNHNVMYWYQQKSSQAPKLLFHYYDKDFNNEADTPDNFQSRRPNTSFCFLDIRSPGLGDTAMYLCATSTGLAIGEQFFGPGTRLTVL.

This clonotype occurred a few times. This chain uses TRBV29-1 with TRBJ2-5; 11 bases line up with TRBD1. The DNA matches TRBJ2-7 better at its end, which makes the J call doubtful. CDR3 length: 14 residues. Germline V gene lookup returns CDR1 SQVTM and CDR2 ANQGSEA. The CDR3 loop reads CSVGGQGVSYEQYF. The DNA for the CDR3 is TGCAGCGTTGGGGGACAGGGGGTCTCCTACGAGCAGTACTTC.

This rearrangement joins TRBV14 to TRBJ2-1; D gene ambiguous. CDR1 is SGHDN and CDR2 is FVKESK in the germline V gene. The CDR3 contains 14 residues. Between the trimmed V and J ends, which lost 8 bases and 0 bases, there was a span of 11 bases. CDR3 protein: CASQAFSSYNEQFF. The CDR3 DNA reads TGTGCCAGCCAAGCGTTCAGCTCCTACAATGAGCAGTTCTTC.

This chain's CDR3 is CASSLVAGLRGEGDRGKNIQYF. The CDR3 region has the DNA TGTGCCAGCAGTTTAGTGGCGGGTCTCCGGGGAGAAGGGGATAGAGGCAAAAACATTCAGTACTTC. The chain has TRBV12-3 or TRBV12-4 and TRBJ2-4; D may correspond to TRBD1 or TRBD2 (5 bases each). This CDR3 contains 22 residues. Trimming removed 1 base from V and 3 bases from J, with 31 bases in between.

This clonotype was observed a few times. The genes are TRBV4-1 and TRBJ2-7, with 8 nucleotides matching TRBD1. Per the germline V gene, CDR1 is MGHRA and CDR2 is YSYEKL. Trimming at V came to 2 bases and at J to 7 bases, leaving 10 bases not matched to a gene. The CDR3 consists of 15 residues. CDR3 residues: CASSQPTPGQGEQYF. The CDR3 nucleotides are TGCGCCAGCAGCCAACCTACGCCCGGACAGGGAGAGCAGTACTTC.

DNA of the CDR3: TGTGCCAGCGGCTTGGCCCCCGATTCACCCCTCCACTTT. Its protein is CASGLAPDSPLHF. The rearrangement uses TRBV27 and TRBJ1-6, with no clear D. CDR1 is MNHEY, CDR2 SMNVEV, per germline (reference sequence). The CDR3 is 13 amino acids. Trimming shortened V by 8 bases and J by 8 bases, and 13 bases separated the two germline ends.

A few counts support this clonotype. The chain combines TRBV9 with TRBJ2-1; D gene uncertain. The CDR3 extends over 15 amino acids. The V and J ends lost 0 bases and 2 bases respectively, with 9 bases between them. Germline lookup yields CDR1 SGDLS and CDR2 YYNGEE. The chain's CDR3 is CASSVDPAPYNEQFF. The CDR3 DNA is TGTGCCAGCAGCGTAGATCCGGCCCCCTACAATGAGCAGTTCTTC.

The chain employs TRBV7-9 and TRBJ2-5, with D perhaps TRBD2 (5 bases). The closer fit of TRBJ2-7 to the DNA end suggests the J call may be wrong. This CDR3 region has 14 residues. Germline CDR1 is SEHNR and CDR2 is FQNEAQ (reference sequence). CDR3 nucleotide sequence: TGTGCCAGCAGCGCCCCGGCGGAGGCCTACGAGCAGTACTTC. This gives the protein CASSAPAEAYEQYF.

The CDR3 coding sequence is TGTGCCAGCAGGGGCCAATACAATGAGCAGTTCTTC. This translates into CASRGQYNEQFF. This chain connects TRBV7-2 to TRBJ2-1; unclear D gene. Germline CDR1 is SGHTA and CDR2 is FQGNSA. Trimming removed 6 bases from V and 4 bases from J, with 7 bases in between. The CDR3 loop spans 12 amino acids.

The chain recombines TRBV12-3 or TRBV12-4 with TRBJ2-5; TRBD1 is a possible D gene (5 bases). The V end lost 6 bases, the J end lost 2 bases, and 16 bases lay between the germline ends. The CDR3 spans 15 residues. The CDR3 region has the DNA TGTGCCAGCAGCTTAAGGACGGACACACAAGAGACCCAGTACTTC. Amino acids: CASSLRTDTQETQYF.